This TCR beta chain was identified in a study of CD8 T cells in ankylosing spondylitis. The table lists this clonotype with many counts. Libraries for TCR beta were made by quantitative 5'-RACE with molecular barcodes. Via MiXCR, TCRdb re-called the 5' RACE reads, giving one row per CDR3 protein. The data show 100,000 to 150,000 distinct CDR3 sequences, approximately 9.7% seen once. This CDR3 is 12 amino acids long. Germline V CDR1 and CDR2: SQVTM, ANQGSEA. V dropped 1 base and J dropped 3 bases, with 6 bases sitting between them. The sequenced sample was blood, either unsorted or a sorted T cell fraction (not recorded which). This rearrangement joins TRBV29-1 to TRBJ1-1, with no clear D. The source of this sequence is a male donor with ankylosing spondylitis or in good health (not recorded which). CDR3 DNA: TGCAGCGTTGAAGCAGGATACACTGAAGCTTTCTTT. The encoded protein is CSVEAGYTEAFF.